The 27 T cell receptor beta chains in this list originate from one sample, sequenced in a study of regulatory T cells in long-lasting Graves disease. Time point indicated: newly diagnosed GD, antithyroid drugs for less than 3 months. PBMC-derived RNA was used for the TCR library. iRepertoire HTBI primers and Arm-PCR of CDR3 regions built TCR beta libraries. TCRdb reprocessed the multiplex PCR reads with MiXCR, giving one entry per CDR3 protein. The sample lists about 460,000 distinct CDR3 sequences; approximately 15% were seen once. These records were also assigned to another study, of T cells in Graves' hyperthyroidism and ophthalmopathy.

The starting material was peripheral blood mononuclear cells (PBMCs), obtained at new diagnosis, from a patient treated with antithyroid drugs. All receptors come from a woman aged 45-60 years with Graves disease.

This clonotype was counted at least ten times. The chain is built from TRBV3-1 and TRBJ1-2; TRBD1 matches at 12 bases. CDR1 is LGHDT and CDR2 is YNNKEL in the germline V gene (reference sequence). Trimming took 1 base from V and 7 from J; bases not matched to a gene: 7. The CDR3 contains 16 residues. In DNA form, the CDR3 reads TGTGCCAGCAGCCAAGCGGGACAGGGGGCCCAAGGTGGCTACACCTTC. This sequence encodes CASSQAGQGAQGGYTF.

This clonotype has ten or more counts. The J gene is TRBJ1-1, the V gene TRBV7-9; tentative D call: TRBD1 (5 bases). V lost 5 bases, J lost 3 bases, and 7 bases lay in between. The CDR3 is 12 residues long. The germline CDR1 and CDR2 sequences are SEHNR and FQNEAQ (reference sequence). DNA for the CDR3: TGTGCCAGCAGCGTAGGGGACACTGAAGCTTTCTTT. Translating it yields CASSVGDTEAFF.

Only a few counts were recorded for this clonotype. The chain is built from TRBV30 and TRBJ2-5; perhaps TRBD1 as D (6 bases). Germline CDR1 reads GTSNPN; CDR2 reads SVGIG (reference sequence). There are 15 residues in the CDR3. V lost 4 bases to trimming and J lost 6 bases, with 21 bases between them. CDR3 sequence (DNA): TGTGCCTGGACCCCCCTACTAGAGGGACAAAAGACCCAGTACTTC. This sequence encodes CAWTPLLEGQKTQYF.

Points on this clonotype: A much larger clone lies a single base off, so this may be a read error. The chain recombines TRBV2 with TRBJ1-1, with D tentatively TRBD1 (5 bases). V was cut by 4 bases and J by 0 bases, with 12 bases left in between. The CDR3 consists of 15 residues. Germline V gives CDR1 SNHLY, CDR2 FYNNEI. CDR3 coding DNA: TGTGCCAGCAGTGTAAATTCAGGGATGAACACTGAAGCTTTCTTT. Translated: CASSVNSGMNTEAFF.

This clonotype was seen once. CDR3 loop: CASSAQGISPGELFF. The CDR3 region has the DNA TGTGCCAGCAGCGCACAGGGTATTAGCCCCGGGGAGCTGTTTTTT. The chain has TRBV9 and TRBJ2-2; TRBD1 might be the D (6 bases). This CDR3 comprises 15 residues. Germline CDR1 and CDR2: SGDLS and YYNGEE. V was trimmed by 3 bases and J by 6 bases, leaving 15 bases between them.

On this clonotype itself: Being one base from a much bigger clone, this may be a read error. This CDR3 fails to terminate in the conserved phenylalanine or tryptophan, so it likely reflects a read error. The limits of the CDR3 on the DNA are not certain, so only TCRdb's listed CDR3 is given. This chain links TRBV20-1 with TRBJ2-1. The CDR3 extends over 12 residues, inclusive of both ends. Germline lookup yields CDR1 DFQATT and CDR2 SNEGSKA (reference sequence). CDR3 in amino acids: CSARDLPRLEIY.

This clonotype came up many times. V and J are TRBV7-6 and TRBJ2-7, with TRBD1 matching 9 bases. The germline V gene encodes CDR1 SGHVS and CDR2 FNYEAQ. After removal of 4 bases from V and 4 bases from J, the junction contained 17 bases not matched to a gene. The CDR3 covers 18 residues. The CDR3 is CASSSTSGTGSPSYEQYF. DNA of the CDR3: TGTGCCAGCAGCTCAACCTCCGGGACAGGGTCGCCATCGTACGAGCAGTACTTC.

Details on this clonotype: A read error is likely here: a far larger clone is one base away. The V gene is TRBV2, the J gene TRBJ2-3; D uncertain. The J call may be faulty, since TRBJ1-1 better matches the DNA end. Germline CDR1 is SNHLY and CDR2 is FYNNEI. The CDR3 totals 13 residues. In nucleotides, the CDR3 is TGTGTCAGCAGTGACTCCGAGAACACTGAAGCTTTCTTT. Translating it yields CVSSDSENTEAFF.

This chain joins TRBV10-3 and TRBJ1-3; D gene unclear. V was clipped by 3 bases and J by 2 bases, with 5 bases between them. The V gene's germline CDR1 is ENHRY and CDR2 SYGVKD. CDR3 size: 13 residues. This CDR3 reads CAISDRAGNTIYF. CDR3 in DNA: TGTGCCATCAGTGACCGGGCTGGAAACACCATATATTTT.

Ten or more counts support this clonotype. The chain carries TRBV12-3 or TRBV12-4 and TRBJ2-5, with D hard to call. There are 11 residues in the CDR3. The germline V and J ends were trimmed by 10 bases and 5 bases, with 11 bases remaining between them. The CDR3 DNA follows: TGTGCCACAGGCTTGGCCGAGACCCAGTACTTC. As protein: CATGLAETQYF.

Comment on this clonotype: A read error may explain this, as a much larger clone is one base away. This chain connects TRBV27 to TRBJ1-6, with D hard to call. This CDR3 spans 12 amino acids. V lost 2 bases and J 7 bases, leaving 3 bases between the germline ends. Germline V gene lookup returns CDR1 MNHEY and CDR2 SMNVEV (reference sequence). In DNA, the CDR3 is TGTGCCAGCAGTTTACCAAATTCACCCCTCCACTTT. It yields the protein CASSLPNSPLHF.

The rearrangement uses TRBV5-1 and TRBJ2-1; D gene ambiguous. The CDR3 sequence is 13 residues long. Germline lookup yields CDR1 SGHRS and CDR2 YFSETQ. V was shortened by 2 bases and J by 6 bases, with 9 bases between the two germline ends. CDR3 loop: CASSFRRVNEQFF. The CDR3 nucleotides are TGCGCCAGCAGCTTTCGACGGGTCAATGAGCAGTTCTTC.

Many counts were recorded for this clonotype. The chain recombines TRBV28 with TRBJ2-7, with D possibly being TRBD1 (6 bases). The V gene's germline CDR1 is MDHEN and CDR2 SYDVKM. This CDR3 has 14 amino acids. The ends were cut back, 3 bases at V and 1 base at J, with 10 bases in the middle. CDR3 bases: TGTGCCAGCAGTTTGTCTGGACAGTCCTACGAGCAGTACTTC. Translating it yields CASSLSGQSYEQYF.

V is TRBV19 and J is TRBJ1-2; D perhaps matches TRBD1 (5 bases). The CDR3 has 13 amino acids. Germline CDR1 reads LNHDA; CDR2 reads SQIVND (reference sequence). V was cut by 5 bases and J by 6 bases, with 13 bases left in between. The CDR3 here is CASSLGAVDGYTF. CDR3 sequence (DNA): TGTGCCAGTAGTCTTGGGGCAGTGGATGGCTACACCTTC.

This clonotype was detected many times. As DNA, the CDR3 is TGTGCCAGCAGTTACAGGGGGGCCCCCACCGGGGAGCTGTTTTTT. Translation gives CASSYRGAPTGELFF. The chain recombines TRBV6-5 with TRBJ2-2; D tentatively reads TRBD1 or TRBD2 (6 bases each). Trimming took 2 bases from V and 4 from J, leaving 11 bases between them. The CDR3 spans 15 residues. Germline values: CDR1 MNHEY, CDR2 SVGAGI.

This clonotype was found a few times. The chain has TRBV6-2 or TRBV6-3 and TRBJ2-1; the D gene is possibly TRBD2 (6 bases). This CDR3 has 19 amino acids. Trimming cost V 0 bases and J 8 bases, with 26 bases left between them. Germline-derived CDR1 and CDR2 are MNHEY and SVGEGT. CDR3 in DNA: TGTGCCAGCAGTTACTCGAGGATCGGGACTCGCGTAGCGGTCGATGAGCAGTTCTTC. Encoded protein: CASSYSRIGTRVAVDEQFF.

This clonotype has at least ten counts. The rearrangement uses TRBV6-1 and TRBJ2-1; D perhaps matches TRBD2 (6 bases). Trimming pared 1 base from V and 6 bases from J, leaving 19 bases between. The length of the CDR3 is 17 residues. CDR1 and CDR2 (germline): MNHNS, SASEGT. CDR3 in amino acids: CASSEDRTTSRPNEQFF. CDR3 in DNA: TGTGCCAGCAGTGAAGACCGCACCACTAGCAGGCCCAATGAGCAGTTCTTC.

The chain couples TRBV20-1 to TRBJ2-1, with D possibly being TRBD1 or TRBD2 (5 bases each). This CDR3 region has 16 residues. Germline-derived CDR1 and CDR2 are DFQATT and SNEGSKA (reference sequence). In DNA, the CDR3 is TGCAGCCAGGGTCAACCGGTCTTGGGAGCCTACAATGAGCAGTTCTTC. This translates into CSQGQPVLGAYNEQFF.

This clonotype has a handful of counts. The CDR3 loop reads CASSPIAGGPRVTQYF. DNA of the CDR3: TGTGCCAGCAGCCCCATAGCGGGAGGGCCCCGCGTGACCCAGTACTTC. This chain joins TRBV7-9 and TRBJ2-5; TRBD2 aligns across 11 bases. J lost 7 bases, V lost 5 bases, and 12 bases had no gene match. The CDR3 runs 16 residues. CDR1 SEHNR and CDR2 FQNEAQ come from the germline V gene (reference sequence). Filled out from reference TRBV7-9 and TRBJ2-5, the complete variable domain reads DTGVSQNPRHKITKRGQNVTFRCDPISEHNRLYWYRQTLGQGPEFLTYFQNEAQLEKSRLLSDRFSAERPKGSFSTLEIQRTEQGDSAMYLCASSPIAGGPRVTQYFGPGTRLLVL.

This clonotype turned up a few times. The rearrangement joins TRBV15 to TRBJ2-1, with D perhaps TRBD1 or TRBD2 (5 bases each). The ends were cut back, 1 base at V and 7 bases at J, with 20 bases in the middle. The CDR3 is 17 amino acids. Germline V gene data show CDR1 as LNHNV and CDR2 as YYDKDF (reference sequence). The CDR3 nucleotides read TGTGCCACCAGCAGAGGAGCAGGGACCGGATATATTAATGAGCAGTTCTTC. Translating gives CATSRGAGTGYINEQFF.

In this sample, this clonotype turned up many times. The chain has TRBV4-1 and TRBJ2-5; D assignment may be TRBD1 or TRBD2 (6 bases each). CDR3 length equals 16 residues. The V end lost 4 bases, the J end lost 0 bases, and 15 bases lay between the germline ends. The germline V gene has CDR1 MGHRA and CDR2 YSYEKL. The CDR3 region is CASSRQWGADQETQYF. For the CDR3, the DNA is TGCGCCAGCAGCCGTCAATGGGGGGCTGACCAAGAGACCCAGTACTTC.

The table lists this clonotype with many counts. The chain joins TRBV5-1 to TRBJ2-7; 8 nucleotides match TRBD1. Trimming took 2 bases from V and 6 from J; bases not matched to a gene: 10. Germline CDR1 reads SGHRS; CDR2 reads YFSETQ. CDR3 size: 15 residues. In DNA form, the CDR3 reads TGCGCCAGCAGCTTCGCCGGGACAGGTGGATCCGAGCAGTACTTC. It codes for CASSFAGTGGSEQYF.

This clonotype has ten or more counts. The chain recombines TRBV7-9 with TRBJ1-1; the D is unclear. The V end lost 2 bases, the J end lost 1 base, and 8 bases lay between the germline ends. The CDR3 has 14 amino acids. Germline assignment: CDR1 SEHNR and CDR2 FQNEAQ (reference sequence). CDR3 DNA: TGTGCCAGCAGCTTAAGGGCCGAGAACACTGAAGCTTTCTTT. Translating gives CASSLRAENTEAFF. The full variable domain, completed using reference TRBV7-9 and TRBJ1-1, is DTGVSQNPRHKITKRGQNVTFRCDPISEHNRLYWYRQTLGQGPEFLTYFQNEAQLEKSRLLSDRFSAERPKGSFSTLEIQRTEQGDSAMYLCASSLRAENTEAFFGQGTRLTVV.

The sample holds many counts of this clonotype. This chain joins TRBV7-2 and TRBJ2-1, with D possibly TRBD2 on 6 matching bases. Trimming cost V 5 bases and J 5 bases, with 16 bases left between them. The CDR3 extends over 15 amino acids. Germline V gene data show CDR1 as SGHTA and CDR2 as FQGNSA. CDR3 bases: TGTGCCAGCAGCCCCCCCTGGGCGGGGAACAATGAGCAGTTCTTC. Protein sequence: CASSPPWAGNNEQFF.

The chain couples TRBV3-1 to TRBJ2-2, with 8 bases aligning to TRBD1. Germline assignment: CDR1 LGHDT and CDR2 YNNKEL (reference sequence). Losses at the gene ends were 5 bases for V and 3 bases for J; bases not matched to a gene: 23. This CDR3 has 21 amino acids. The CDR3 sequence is CASSSPPQDRGRFIDTGELFF. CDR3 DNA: TGTGCCAGCAGCTCCCCTCCTCAAGACAGGGGTCGTTTCATTGACACCGGGGAGCTGTTTTTT.

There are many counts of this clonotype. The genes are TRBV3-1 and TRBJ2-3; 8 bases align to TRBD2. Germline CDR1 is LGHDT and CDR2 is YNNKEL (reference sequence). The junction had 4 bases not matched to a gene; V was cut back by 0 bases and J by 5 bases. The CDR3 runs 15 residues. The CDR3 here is CASSQEWLAGDTQYF. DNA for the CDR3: TGTGCCAGCAGCCAAGAATGGCTAGCGGGAGATACGCAGTATTTT.

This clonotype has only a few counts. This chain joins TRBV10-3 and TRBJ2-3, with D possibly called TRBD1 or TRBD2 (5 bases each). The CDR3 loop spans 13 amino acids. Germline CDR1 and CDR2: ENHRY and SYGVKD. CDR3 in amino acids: CASRGQGGDTQYF. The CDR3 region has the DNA TGTGCATCGCGAGGGCAGGGCGGCGATACGCAGTATTTT.